This T cell receptor (beta chain) was profiled in a study of cytomegalovirus exposure and HLA in healthy donors. Overall study: Some 80 million unique TCRs from HLA-typed donors were held in an early data release. Overall study findings and caveats: Later examination showed HLA-associated TCR beta chains had greater clonal expansion than equally common others. Productive status was seen about 90% or about 30% of the time for most TCR beta V segments in an earlier analysis.

Comment on this clone: Antigen: not known.

PCR amplification relied on 60 Vbeta primers (plus 13 Jbeta primers). As processed by the authors: Approximately 78 million unique TCR beta chains, about 11 million of them shared, were counted by a later analysis. Repertoires were generated with immunoSEQ multiplex PCR, while TCRdb's copy carries only in-frame clones and drops some. V and J calls and clone size are those listed in that table; D and trimming were worked out from the DNA. The repertoire has 250,000 to 350,000 clones, just over 70% of them found once; the top ten carry 2% to 2.5%. This CDR3 spans 12 amino acids. V was cut by 3 bases and J by 5 bases, with 11 bases left in between. Germline CDR1 is SQVTM and CDR2 is ANQGSEA.

The sequenced material came from PBMCs. The chain recombines TRBV29-1 with TRBJ2-7, with a weak D call TRBD1 (6 bases). The TCR comes from a female donor in good health and CMV-seronegative. The CDR3 nucleotides are TGCAGCGTTGACAGGGGAAACGACGAGCAGTACTTC. Its translation is CSVDRGNDEQYF.